The rows below give T cell receptor beta chains drawn from one sample of a study of blood T cell repertoires in COVID-19. Clones were sequenced by immunoSEQ multiplex PCR, and TCRdb holds only the in-frame ones, with some missing. The sample records 170,000 or so clones, around 87% being singletons. The sequencing sample was made of PBMCs or T cells enriched from blood (not recorded which). All receptors come from a woman aged 45-65 years who had recovered from COVID-19. Each CDR3 is given with its conserved first and last residue. Fields, in order: J gene, D gene, clone size, V gene, CDR3 protein, CDR3 DNA. The D gene is left open where the match is weak. Size values are once, few and many counts, or a class for expanded clones, and some rows have none.

j_gene: TRBJ1-5
d_gene: TRBD1
abundance: -
v_gene: TRBV27
CDR3aa: CASRETGGEGQPQHF
CDR3nt: TGTGCCAGCAGGGAAACAGGGGGAGAGGGTCAGCCCCAGCATTTT

j_gene: TRBJ2-4
d_gene: -
abundance: -
v_gene: TRBV5-1
CDR3aa: CASSLQTGGNIQYF
CDR3nt: TGCGCCAGCAGCTTGCAGACAGGTGGTAACATTCAGTACTTC

j_gene: TRBJ2-7
d_gene: TRBD2
abundance: -
v_gene: TRBV5-4
CDR3aa: CASSPARGIAGTYEQYF
CDR3nt: TGTGCCAGCAGCCCTGCCAGGGGAATAGCGGGGACCTACGAGCAGTACTTC

j_gene: TRBJ2-3
d_gene: -
abundance: -
v_gene: TRBV9
CDR3aa: CASSFARGTSTDTQYF
CDR3nt: TGTGCCAGCAGCTTCGCTCGGGGGACTAGCACAGATACGCAGTATTTT

j_gene: TRBJ2-3
d_gene: TRBD1
abundance: -
v_gene: TRBV19
CDR3aa: CASSQSGQGLADTQYF
CDR3nt: TGTGCCAGTAGTCAATCGGGACAGGGACTCGCAGATACGCAGTATTTT

j_gene: TRBJ2-6
d_gene: -
abundance: -
v_gene: TRBV27
CDR3aa: CASSFGMGDFGANVLTF
CDR3nt: TGTGCCAGCAGTTTCGGAATGGGAGACTTTGGGGCCAACGTCCTGACTTTC

j_gene: TRBJ2-7
d_gene: TRBD1
abundance: -
v_gene: TRBV2
CDR3aa: CASSGDSYEQYF
CDR3nt: TGTGCCAGCAGTGGGGACAGCTACGAGCAGTACTTC

j_gene: TRBJ2-6
d_gene: TRBD1
abundance: -
v_gene: TRBV5-1
CDR3aa: CASSDGQGFSGANVLTF
CDR3nt: TGCGCCAGCAGCGATGGACAGGGGTTCTCTGGGGCCAACGTCCTGACTTTC

j_gene: TRBJ1-6
d_gene: TRBD1
abundance: -
v_gene: TRBV7-9
CDR3aa: CASSSGQGHNSPLHF
CDR3nt: TGTGCCAGCAGCTCCGGACAGGGTCATAATTCACCCCTCCACTTT

j_gene: TRBJ2-1
d_gene: TRBD1
abundance: -
v_gene: TRBV30
CDR3aa: CAWSVPGQGARGEQFF
CDR3nt: TGTGCCTGGAGTGTACCGGGACAGGGGGCTCGGGGTGAGCAGTTCTTC

j_gene: TRBJ1-5
d_gene: TRBD1
abundance: -
v_gene: TRBV6-5
CDR3aa: CASSPDRGTNQPQHF
CDR3nt: TGTGCCAGCAGCCCGGACAGGGGGACCAATCAGCCCCAGCATTTT

j_gene: TRBJ1-6
d_gene: -
abundance: -
v_gene: TRBV7-2
CDR3aa: CASSLSPAGTNSPLHF
CDR3nt: TGTGCCAGCAGCTTATCCCCCGCGGGGACTAATTCACCCCTCCACTTT

j_gene: TRBJ1-2
d_gene: TRBD1
abundance: -
v_gene: TRBV5-6
CDR3aa: CASSLFGTAVYGYTF
CDR3nt: TGTGCCAGCAGCTTATTCGGGACAGCCGTCTATGGCTACACCTTC

j_gene: TRBJ2-5
d_gene: TRBD2
abundance: -
v_gene: TRBV9
CDR3aa: CASSPGLAGGSQETQYF
CDR3nt: TGTGCCAGCTCCCCGGGACTAGCGGGGGGATCACAAGAGACCCAGTACTTC

j_gene: TRBJ1-1
d_gene: -
abundance: -
v_gene: TRBV6-2/TRBV6-3
CDR3aa: CASSFTDLWTEAFF
CDR3nt: TGTGCCAGCAGTTTCACGGACTTGTGGACTGAAGCTTTCTTT

j_gene: TRBJ2-5
d_gene: TRBD2
abundance: once
v_gene: TRBV4-3
CDR3aa: CASSQDIGLAGKQETQYF
CDR3nt: TGCGCCAGCAGCCAAGATATCGGACTAGCGGGGAAGCAAGAGACCCAGTACTTC

j_gene: TRBJ1-5
d_gene: TRBD1
abundance: once
v_gene: TRBV4-3
CDR3aa: CASSPQGGNQPQHF
CDR3nt: TGCGCCAGCAGCCCCCAGGGGGGCAATCAGCCCCAGCATTTT

j_gene: TRBJ1-5
d_gene: -
abundance: -
v_gene: TRBV19
CDR3aa: CASGTNLGGGGQPQHF
CDR3nt: TGTGCCAGTGGGACTAACTTGGGGGGTGGGGGGCAGCCCCAGCATTTT

j_gene: TRBJ1-2
d_gene: -
abundance: -
v_gene: TRBV6-2/TRBV6-3
CDR3aa: CASSYGHGIDTF
CDR3nt: TGTGCCAGCAGTTACGGACACGGAATTGACACCTTC

j_gene: TRBJ1-4
d_gene: TRBD1
abundance: -
v_gene: TRBV7-9
CDR3aa: CASSQAGTAGLNEKLFF
CDR3nt: TGTGCCAGCAGCCAAGCCGGGACAGCAGGACTTAATGAAAAACTGTTTTTT

j_gene: TRBJ2-7
d_gene: -
abundance: -
v_gene: TRBV11-3
CDR3aa: CASSPTVSTGEQYF
CDR3nt: TGTGCCAGCAGCCCAACGGTCTCTACCGGCGAGCAGTACTTC

j_gene: TRBJ1-1
d_gene: -
abundance: -
v_gene: TRBV7-8
CDR3aa: CASSLYGSREAFF
CDR3nt: TGTGCCAGCAGCCTATACGGGAGCCGTGAAGCTTTCTTT

j_gene: TRBJ2-1
d_gene: TRBD2
abundance: -
v_gene: TRBV11-3
CDR3aa: CASSWTSGVLNEQFF
CDR3nt: TGTGCCAGCAGCTGGACTAGCGGGGTACTCAATGAGCAGTTCTTC

j_gene: TRBJ2-2
d_gene: TRBD1
abundance: many
v_gene: TRBV6-2/TRBV6-3
CDR3aa: CASSSTGGHTGELFF
CDR3nt: TGTGCCAGCAGCTCAACAGGGGGCCACACCGGGGAGCTGTTTTTT

j_gene: TRBJ1-1
d_gene: TRBD1
abundance: -
v_gene: TRBV9
CDR3aa: CASNLRGRDEAFF
CDR3nt: TGTGCCAGCAACCTCAGGGGGCGAGATGAAGCTTTCTTT

j_gene: TRBJ1-1
d_gene: -
abundance: -
v_gene: TRBV19
CDR3aa: CASSIRGNTEAFF
CDR3nt: TGTGCCAGTAGTATCAGGGGGAACACTGAAGCTTTCTTT

j_gene: TRBJ2-6
d_gene: TRBD2
abundance: -
v_gene: TRBV13
CDR3aa: CASSLRLGSGGTQSSGANVLTF
CDR3nt: TGTGCCAGCAGCTTACGCCTTGGTAGCGGGGGGACCCAGAGCTCTGGGGCCAACGTCCTGACTTTC

j_gene: TRBJ2-2
d_gene: TRBD2
abundance: -
v_gene: TRBV6-2/TRBV6-3
CDR3aa: CASSYLKSGGSLGTGELFF
CDR3nt: TGTGCCAGCAGTTACTTAAAGAGCGGGGGGTCCCTCGGTACCGGGGAGCTGTTTTTT

j_gene: TRBJ1-4
d_gene: -
abundance: -
v_gene: TRBV2
CDR3aa: CASSSRGEKLFF
CDR3nt: TGTGCCAGCAGTAGCAGGGGAGAGAAACTGTTTTTT

j_gene: TRBJ2-7
d_gene: TRBD2
abundance: -
v_gene: TRBV7-8
CDR3aa: CASRAGGPSYEQYF
CDR3nt: TGTGCCAGCAGAGCGGGGGGGCCGTCCTACGAGCAGTACTTC

j_gene: TRBJ1-6
d_gene: TRBD1
abundance: -
v_gene: TRBV5-1
CDR3aa: CASSWGTADNSPLHF
CDR3nt: TGCGCCAGCAGCTGGGGGACAGCCGATAATTCACCCCTCCACTTT

j_gene: TRBJ1-2
d_gene: TRBD1
abundance: once
v_gene: TRBV6-4
CDR3aa: CASSVTGYGGYTF
CDR3nt: TGTGCCAGCAGTGTGACAGGGTATGGTGGCTACACCTTC

j_gene: TRBJ2-2
d_gene: -
abundance: -
v_gene: TRBV27
CDR3aa: CASSLPLTDSYTGELFF
CDR3nt: TGTGCCAGCAGCTTACCCCTAACCGACAGCTACACCGGGGAGCTGTTTTTT

j_gene: TRBJ1-5
d_gene: TRBD1
abundance: -
v_gene: TRBV2
CDR3aa: CASSRDRDNQPQHF
CDR3nt: TGTGCCAGCAGTCGAGACAGGGACAATCAGCCCCAGCATTTT

j_gene: TRBJ1-6
d_gene: TRBD1
abundance: -
v_gene: TRBV15
CDR3aa: CATSRPGQGGYNSPLHF
CDR3nt: TGTGCCACCAGCAGACCGGGACAGGGGGGCTATAATTCACCCCTCCACTTT

j_gene: TRBJ2-3
d_gene: -
abundance: -
v_gene: TRBV25-1
CDR3aa: CASSKTESTDTQYF
CDR3nt: TGTGCCAGCAGTAAAACAGAGAGCACAGATACGCAGTATTTT

j_gene: TRBJ2-5
d_gene: TRBD2
abundance: once
v_gene: TRBV9
CDR3aa: CASSPTWTSWETQYF
CDR3nt: TGTGCCAGCAGTCCTACCTGGACTAGTTGGGAGACCCAGTACTTC

j_gene: TRBJ2-3
d_gene: -
abundance: -
v_gene: TRBV10-3
CDR3aa: CAISERGAGTDTQYF
CDR3nt: TGTGCCATCAGTGAAAGGGGCGCTGGCACAGATACGCAGTATTTT

j_gene: TRBJ1-4
d_gene: -
abundance: -
v_gene: TRBV27
CDR3aa: CASSQFGSEEKLFF
CDR3nt: TGTGCCAGCAGCCAGTTTGGGTCGGAGGAAAAACTGTTTTTT

j_gene: TRBJ1-2
d_gene: -
abundance: -
v_gene: TRBV19
CDR3aa: CASSWGGYGYTF
CDR3nt: TGTGCCAGTAGCTGGGGGGGCTATGGCTACACCTTC

j_gene: TRBJ1-2
d_gene: -
abundance: -
v_gene: TRBV12-5
CDR3aa: CASGPSGLSLVGYTF
CDR3nt: TGTGCTAGTGGGCCCTCTGGGCTCTCTTTAGTAGGCTACACCTTC

j_gene: TRBJ2-7
d_gene: -
abundance: -
v_gene: TRBV4-2
CDR3aa: CASSLRPREDEQYF
CDR3nt: TGTGCCAGCAGCCTACGGCCCAGGGAGGACGAGCAGTACTTC

j_gene: TRBJ2-7
d_gene: TRBD1
abundance: -
v_gene: TRBV9
CDR3aa: CAPAGQAPYYSYEQYF
CDR3nt: TGTGCCCCCGCAGGACAGGCTCCCTACTACTCCTACGAGCAGTACTTC

j_gene: TRBJ2-4
d_gene: TRBD2
abundance: once
v_gene: TRBV7-9
CDR3aa: CASSSVTRGRNIQYF
CDR3nt: TGTGCCAGCAGTTCCGTTACGCGGGGGAGAAACATTCAGTACTTC

j_gene: TRBJ2-1
d_gene: TRBD2
abundance: -
v_gene: TRBV5-1
CDR3aa: CASSLFSGGASDEQFF
CDR3nt: TGCGCCAGCAGCTTGTTCAGCGGGGGGGCCTCGGATGAGCAGTTCTTC